This TCR beta chain comes out of a study of blood T cell repertoires in COVID-19. Study summary: Sources were T cells, B-cell-depleted T cells, or PBMCs; the material itself was cDNA or gDNA.

Seattle patients were enrolled while actively infected and followed longitudinally. In the authors' workflow: Reference gene primer amplification gave nucleated cell count estimates. Sequenced by immunoSEQ multiplex PCR; TCRdb stores in-frame clones only, minus some. The V and J calls and clone size were taken over from that table, and D and trimming were inferred from the DNA. The sample carries about 150,000 clones, 85% recorded once. The CDR3 is made up of 12 amino acids. The V and J ends lost 6 bases and 5 bases respectively, with 10 bases between them. The germline gives CDR1 SGHVS, CDR2 FQNEAQ. The sequenced material came from peripheral blood. The V and J genes are TRBV7-8 and TRBJ1-1; D call uncertain. This receptor was obtained from an elderly woman with COVID-19, enrolled during active disease. CDR3 protein: CASRAVGTEAFF. As DNA, the CDR3 is TGTGCCAGCAGGGCAGTCGGGACTGAAGCTTTCTTT.